This T cell receptor (beta chain) was identified in a study of T-cell reconstitution after alpha-beta-depleted transplantation in children. The V and J ends lost 5 bases and 4 bases respectively, with 21 bases between them. Germline V lookup: CDR1 DFQATT, CDR2 SNEGSKA (reference sequence). The CDR3 extends over 16 amino acids. Unique molecular identifiers were used in preparing the TCRbeta library. TCRdb recomputed calls from the PCR reads with MiXCR, one row per CDR3 protein. The sample lists 29,000 or so distinct CDR3 sequences, 6.3% occurring once. This clonotype was observed many times. No antigen is known for it. Points from the study as a whole: Expanded clones from the graft, numbering several hundred, reportedly supplied alpha-beta T cells about two months after transplant. Surviving recipient T cells and thymic progenitors accounted for the high day-60 TCRbeta diversity observed in some patients.

This clonotype was obtained from a male patient aged 10 to 17 who had a stem cell transplant for acute myeloid leukemia, so the T cells may come from the graft donor. The chain is built from TRBV20-1 and TRBJ2-1; D is uncertain. Sample: PBMCs, mostly from graft donor cells, taken 180 days after TCRalphabeta/CD19-depleted stem cell transplant. The CDR3 DNA reads TGCAGTGCTCTAAGTCAGCGTTTGGGTCGATACAATGAGCAGTTCTTC. It is translated as CSALSQRLGRYNEQFF.